This T cell receptor beta chain appears in the sequencing data of a study of blood T cells in healthy people across ages. CDR1 MNHNY and CDR2 SVGAGI come from the germline V gene (reference sequence). J was trimmed by 5 bases and V by 6 bases; bases with no gene match: 9. There are 15 residues in the CDR3. This clonotype was counted between two and nine times. No antigen is known for it. Study findings and constraints: CMV status of donors was unknown, possibly confounding expanded clonotype changes.

The authors ran a second PCR of 7 to 11 cycles using a sample-barcoded 5' primer and a J-beta primer mix. TCRdb reanalysed the 5' RACE reads using MiXCR and keeps one entry per CDR3 protein. The profile shows roughly 1.5 million distinct CDR3 sequences, approximately 43% of them singletons. The sequencing input was blood. This chain connects TRBV6-6 to TRBJ1-5; 8 nucleotides match TRBD1. The clonotype originates from a woman between 18 and 29 years old in good health. The CDR3 DNA sequence: TGTGCCAGCAGGCAGGGGGCGGAGGTTGATCAGCCCCAGCATTTT. It encodes CASRQGAEVDQPQHF.